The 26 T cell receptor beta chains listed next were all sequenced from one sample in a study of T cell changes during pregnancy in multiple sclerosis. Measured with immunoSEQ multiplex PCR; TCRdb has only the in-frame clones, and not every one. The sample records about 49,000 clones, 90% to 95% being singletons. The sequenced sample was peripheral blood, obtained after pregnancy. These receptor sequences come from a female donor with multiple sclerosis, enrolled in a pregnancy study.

CDR3 bases: TGTGCCAGCAGCGTACAGGATTACACCGGGGAGCTGTTTTTT. Amino acid sequence: CASSVQDYTGELFF. The V call is TRBV9, the J call TRBJ2-2; no definite D call. Germline-derived CDR1 and CDR2 are SGDLS and YYNGEE. CDR3 size: 14 residues. The V gene lost 1 base and the J gene lost 3 bases, with 7 bases spanning the gap.

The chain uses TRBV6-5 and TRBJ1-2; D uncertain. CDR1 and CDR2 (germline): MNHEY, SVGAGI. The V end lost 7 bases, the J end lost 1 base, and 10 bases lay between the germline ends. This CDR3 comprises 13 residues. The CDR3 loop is CASTPGFNYGYTF. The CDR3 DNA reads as TGTGCCAGCACCCCAGGATTTAACTATGGCTACACCTTC.

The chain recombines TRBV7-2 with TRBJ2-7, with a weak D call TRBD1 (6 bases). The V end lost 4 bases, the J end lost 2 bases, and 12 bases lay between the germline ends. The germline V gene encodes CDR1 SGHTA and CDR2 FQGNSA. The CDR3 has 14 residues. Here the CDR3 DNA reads TGTGCCAGCAGCTCGACAGGAAATACCTACGAGCAGTACTTC. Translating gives CASSSTGNTYEQYF.

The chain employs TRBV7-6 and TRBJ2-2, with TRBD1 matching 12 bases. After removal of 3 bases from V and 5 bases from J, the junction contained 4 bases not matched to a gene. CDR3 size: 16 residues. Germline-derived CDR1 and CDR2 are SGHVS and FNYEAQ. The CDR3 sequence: CASSLRDRGRTGELFF. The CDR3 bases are TGTGCCAGCAGCTTGAGGGACAGGGGGCGTACCGGGGAGCTGTTTTTT.

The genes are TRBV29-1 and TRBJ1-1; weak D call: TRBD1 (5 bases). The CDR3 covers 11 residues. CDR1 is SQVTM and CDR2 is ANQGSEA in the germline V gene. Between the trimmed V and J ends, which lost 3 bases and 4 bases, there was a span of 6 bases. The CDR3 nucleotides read TGCAGCGTTGACAGGGCCACTGAAGCTTTCTTT. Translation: CSVDRATEAFF.

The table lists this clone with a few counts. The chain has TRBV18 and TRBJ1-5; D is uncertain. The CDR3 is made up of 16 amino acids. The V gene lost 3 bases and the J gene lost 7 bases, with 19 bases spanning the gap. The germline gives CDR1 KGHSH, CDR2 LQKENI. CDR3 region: CASSPRRGRYRQPQHF. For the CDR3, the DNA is TGTGCCAGCTCACCCCGCCGAGGGAGGTATAGGCAGCCCCAGCATTTT.

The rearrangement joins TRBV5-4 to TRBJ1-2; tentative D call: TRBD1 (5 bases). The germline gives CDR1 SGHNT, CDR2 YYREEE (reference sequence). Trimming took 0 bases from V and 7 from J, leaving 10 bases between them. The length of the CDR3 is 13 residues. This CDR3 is CASSLGGVGGYTF. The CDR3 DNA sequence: TGTGCCAGCAGCTTGGGGGGGGTTGGTGGCTACACCTTC.

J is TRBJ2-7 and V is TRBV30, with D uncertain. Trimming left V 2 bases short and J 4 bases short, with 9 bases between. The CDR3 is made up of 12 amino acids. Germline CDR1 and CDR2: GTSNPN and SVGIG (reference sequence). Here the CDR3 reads CAWSRVSYEQYF. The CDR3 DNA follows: TGTGCCTGGAGTAGAGTGTCTTACGAGCAGTACTTC.

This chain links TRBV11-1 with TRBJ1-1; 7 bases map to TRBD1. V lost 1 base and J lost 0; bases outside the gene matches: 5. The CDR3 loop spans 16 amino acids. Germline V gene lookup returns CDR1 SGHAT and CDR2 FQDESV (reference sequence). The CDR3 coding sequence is TGTGCCAGCAGCTTAGAGGGGACAGCCCTGAACACTGAAGCTTTCTTT. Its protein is CASSLEGTALNTEAFF.

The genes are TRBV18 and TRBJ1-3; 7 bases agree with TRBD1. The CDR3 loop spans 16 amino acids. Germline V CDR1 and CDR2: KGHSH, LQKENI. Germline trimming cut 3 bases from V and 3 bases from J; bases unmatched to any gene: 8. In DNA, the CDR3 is TGTGCCAGCTCACCCATCGGACAGGTCAATGGAAACACCATATATTTT. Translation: CASSPIGQVNGNTIYF. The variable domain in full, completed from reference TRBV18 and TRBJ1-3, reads NAGVMQNPRHLVRRRGQEARLRCSPMKGHSHVYWYRQLPEEGLKFMVYLQKENIIDESGMPKERFSAEFPKEGPSILRIQQVVRGDSAAYFCASSPIGQVNGNTIYFGEGSWLTVV.

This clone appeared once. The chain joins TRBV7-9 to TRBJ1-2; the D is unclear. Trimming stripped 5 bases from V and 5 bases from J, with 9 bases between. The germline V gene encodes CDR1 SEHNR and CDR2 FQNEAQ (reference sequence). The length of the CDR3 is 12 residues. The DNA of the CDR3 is TGTGCCAGCAGCCCCCGGGGATATGGCTACACCTTC. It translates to CASSPRGYGYTF.

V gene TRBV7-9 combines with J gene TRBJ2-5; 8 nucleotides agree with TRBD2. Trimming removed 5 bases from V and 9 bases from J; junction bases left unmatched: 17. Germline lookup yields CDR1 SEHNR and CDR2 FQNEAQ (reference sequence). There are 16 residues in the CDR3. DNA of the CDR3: TGTGCCAGCAGCCAGATTAGGGGACTAGGGCCCGGGGCCCAGTACTTC. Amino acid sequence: CASSQIRGLGPGAQYF. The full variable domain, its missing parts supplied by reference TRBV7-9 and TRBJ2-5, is DTGVSQNPRHKITKRGQNVTFRCDPISEHNRLYWYRQTLGQGPEFLTYFQNEAQLEKSRLLSDRFSAERPKGSFSTLEIQRTEQGDSAMYLCASSQIRGLGPGAQYFGPGTRLLVL.

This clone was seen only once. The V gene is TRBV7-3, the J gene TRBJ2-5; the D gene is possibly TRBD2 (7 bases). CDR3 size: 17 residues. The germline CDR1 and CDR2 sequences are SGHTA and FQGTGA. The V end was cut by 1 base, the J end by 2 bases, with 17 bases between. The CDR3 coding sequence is TGTGCCAGCAGCTTAAGGGCTGGGCGGGGGCTACAAGAGACCCAGTACTTC. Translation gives CASSLRAGRGLQETQYF.

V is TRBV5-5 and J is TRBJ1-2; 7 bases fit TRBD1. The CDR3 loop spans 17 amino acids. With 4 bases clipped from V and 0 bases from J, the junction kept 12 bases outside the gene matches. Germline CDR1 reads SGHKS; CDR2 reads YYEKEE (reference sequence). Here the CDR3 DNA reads TGTGCCAGCAGCCCAAGGGGGCGGGGGGGAGCTAACTATGGCTACACCTTC. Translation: CASSPRGRGGANYGYTF.

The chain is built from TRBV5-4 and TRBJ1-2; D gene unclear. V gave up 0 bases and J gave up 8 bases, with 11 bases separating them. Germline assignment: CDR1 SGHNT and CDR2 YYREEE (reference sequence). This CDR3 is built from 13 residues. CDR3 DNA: TGTGCCAGCAGCTTGGTGGCAGGTCAGGGCTACACCTTC. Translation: CASSLVAGQGYTF.

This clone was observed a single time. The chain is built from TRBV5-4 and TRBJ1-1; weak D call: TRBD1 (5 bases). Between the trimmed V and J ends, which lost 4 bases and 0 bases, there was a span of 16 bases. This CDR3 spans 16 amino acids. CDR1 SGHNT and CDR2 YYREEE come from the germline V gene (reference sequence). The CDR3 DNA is TGTGCCAGCAGCCCCCAGTGGGGGGGAATGAACACTGAAGCTTTCTTT. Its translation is CASSPQWGGMNTEAFF.

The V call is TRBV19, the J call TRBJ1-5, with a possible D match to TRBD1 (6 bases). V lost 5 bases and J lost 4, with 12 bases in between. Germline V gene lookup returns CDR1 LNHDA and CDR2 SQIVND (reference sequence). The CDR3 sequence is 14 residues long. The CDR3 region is CASSLQQGNQPQHF. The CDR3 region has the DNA TGTGCCAGTAGTTTGCAACAGGGTAATCAGCCCCAGCATTTT.

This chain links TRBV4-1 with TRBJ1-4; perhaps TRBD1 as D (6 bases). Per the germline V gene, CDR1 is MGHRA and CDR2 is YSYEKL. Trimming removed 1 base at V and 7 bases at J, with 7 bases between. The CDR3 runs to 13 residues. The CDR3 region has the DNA TGCGCCAGCAGCCAAGTGGACAGTGAAAAACTGTTTTTT. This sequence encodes CASSQVDSEKLFF.

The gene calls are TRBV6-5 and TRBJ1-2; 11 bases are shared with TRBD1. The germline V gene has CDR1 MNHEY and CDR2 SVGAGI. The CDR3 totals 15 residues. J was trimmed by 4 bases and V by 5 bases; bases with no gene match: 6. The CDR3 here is CASSTGTGGPYGYTF. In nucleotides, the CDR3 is TGTGCCAGCAGTACTGGGACAGGGGGTCCCTATGGCTACACCTTC.

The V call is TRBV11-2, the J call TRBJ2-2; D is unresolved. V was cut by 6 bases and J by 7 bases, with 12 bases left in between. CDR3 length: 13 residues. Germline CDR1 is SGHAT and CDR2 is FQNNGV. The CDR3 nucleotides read TGTGCCAGCAGACTCCGGGTGGACGGGGAGCTGTTTTTT. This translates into CASRLRVDGELFF.

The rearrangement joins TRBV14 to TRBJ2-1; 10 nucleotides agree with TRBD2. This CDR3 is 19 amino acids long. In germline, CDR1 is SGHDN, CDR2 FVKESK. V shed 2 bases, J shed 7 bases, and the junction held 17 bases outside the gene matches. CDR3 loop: CASSQKGGLATSKSNEQFF. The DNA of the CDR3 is TGTGCCAGCAGCCAAAAAGGGGGACTAGCGACTTCGAAAAGTAATGAGCAGTTCTTC.

CDR3: CASSLSNGEYEQYF. The CDR3 nucleotides read TGTGCCAGCAGCTTAAGCAACGGGGAGTACGAGCAGTACTTC. This chain joins TRBV7-6 and TRBJ2-7, with D possibly being TRBD2 (5 bases). CDR1 is SGHVS and CDR2 is FNYEAQ in the germline V gene. The CDR3 contains 14 residues. Trimming cost V 2 bases and J 4 bases, with 12 bases left between them. The whole variable domain, filled in from reference TRBV7-6 and TRBJ2-7, reads GAGVSQSPRYKVTKRGQDVALRCDPISGHVSLYWYRQALGQGPEFLTYFNYEAQQDKSGLPNDRFSAERPEGSISTLTIQRTEQRDSAMYRCASSLSNGEYEQYFGPGTRLTVT.

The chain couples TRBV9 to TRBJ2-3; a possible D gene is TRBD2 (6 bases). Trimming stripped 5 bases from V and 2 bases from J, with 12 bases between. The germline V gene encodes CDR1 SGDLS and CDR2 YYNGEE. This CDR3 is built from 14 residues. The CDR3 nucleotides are TGTGCCAGCAGGGGAGGACACAACACAGATACGCAGTATTTT. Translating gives CASRGGHNTDTQYF.

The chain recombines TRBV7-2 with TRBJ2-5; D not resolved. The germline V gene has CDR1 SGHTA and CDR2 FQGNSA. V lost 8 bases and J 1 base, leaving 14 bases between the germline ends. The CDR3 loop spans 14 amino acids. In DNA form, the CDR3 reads TGTGCCAGCGGATATCTAGGTTTCCAAGAGACCCAGTACTTC. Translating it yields CASGYLGFQETQYF.

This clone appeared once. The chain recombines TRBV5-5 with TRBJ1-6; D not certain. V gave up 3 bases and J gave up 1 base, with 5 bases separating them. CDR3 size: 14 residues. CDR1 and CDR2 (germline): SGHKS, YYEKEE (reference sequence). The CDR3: CASSSGSYNSPLHF. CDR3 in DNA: TGTGCCAGCAGCTCGGGATCCTATAATTCACCCCTCCACTTT.

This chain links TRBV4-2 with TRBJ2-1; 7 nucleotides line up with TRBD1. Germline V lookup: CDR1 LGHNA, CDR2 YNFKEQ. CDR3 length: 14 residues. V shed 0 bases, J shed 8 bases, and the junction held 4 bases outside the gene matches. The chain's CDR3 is CASSQETGYDEQFF. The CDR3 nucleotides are TGTGCCAGCAGCCAAGAGACAGGGTACGATGAGCAGTTCTTC.